This note documents a single TCR beta chain sequence. PCR was performed using 60 Vbeta and 13 Jbeta primers. This table comes from immunoSEQ multiplex PCR, and its TCRdb copy is limited to in-frame clones, with some not included. Among 150,000 to 200,000 clones listed, around 67% were seen once. This entry is derived from a study of cytomegalovirus exposure and HLA in healthy donors. The sequence was obtained from a woman in her late teens or twenties in good health and CMV-seropositive. Sequencing input: PBMCs.

The CDR3 DNA follows: TGTGCCAGCAGCGGGGACCGTTGGAGGGGTGGGGCACAGCAGCCCCAGCATTTT. As protein: CASSGDRWRGGAQQPQHF. The V call is TRBV7-8, the J call TRBJ1-5, with D possibly matching TRBD1 (5 bases). Germline CDR1 is SGHVS and CDR2 is FQNEAQ. The CDR3 totals 18 residues. V lost 5 bases and J lost 7, with 27 bases in between.